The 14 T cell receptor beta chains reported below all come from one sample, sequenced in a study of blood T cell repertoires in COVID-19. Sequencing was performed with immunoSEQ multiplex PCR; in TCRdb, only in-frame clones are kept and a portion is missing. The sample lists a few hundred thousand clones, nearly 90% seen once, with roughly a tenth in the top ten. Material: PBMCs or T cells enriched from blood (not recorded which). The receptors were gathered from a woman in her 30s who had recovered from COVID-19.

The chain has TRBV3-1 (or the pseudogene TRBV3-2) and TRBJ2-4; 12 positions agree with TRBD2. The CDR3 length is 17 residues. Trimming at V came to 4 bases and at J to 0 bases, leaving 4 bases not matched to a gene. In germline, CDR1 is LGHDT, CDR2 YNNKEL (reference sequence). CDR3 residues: CASSREGLAGAKNIQYF. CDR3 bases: TGTGCCAGCAGCCGGGAGGGACTAGCGGGAGCCAAAAACATTCAGTACTTC.

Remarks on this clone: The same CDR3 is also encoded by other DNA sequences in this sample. This chain's CDR3 is CASRDRSSGNTIYF. In DNA, the CDR3 is TGTGCCAGCAGGGACAGAAGCTCTGGAAACACCATATATTTT. This chain joins TRBV6-5 and TRBJ1-3; tentatively, D is TRBD1 (6 bases). The CDR3 covers 14 residues. Trimming removed 6 bases from V and 0 bases from J, with 9 bases in between. Germline loops: CDR1 MNHEY, CDR2 SVGAGI.

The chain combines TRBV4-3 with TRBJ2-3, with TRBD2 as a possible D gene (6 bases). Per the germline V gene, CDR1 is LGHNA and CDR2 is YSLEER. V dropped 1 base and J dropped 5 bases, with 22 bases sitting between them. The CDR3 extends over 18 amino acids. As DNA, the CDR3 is TGCGCCAGCAGCCAAGTTCTTACGGGACTCAATTTGGGAGATACGCAGTATTTT. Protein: CASSQVLTGLNLGDTQYF.

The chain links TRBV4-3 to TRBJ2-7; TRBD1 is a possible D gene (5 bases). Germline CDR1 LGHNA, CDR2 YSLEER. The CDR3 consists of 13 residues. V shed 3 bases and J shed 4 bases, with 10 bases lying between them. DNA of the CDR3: TGCGCCAGCAGCCAGCCCACAGGATACGAGCAGTACTTC. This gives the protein CASSQPTGYEQYF.

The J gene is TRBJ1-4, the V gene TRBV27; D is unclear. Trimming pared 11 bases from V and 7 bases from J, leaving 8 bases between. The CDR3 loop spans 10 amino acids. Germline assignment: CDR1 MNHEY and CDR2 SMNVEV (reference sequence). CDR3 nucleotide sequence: TGTGCCCCCGAGGGTGAAAAACTGTTTTTT. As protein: CAPEGEKLFF.

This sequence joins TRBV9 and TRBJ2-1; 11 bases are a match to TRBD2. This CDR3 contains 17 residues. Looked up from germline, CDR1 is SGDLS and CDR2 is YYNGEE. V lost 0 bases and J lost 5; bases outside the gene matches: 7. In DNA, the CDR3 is TGTGCCAGCAGCGTAGGTAGGGTAGCGGGAGGGGACAATGAGCAGTTCTTC. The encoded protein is CASSVGRVAGGDNEQFF. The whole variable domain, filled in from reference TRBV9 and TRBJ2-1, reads DSGVTQTPKHLITATGQRVTLRCSPRSGDLSVYWYQQSLDQGLQFLIQYYNGEERAKGNILERFSAQQFPDLHSELNLSSLELGDSALYFCASSVGRVAGGDNEQFFGPGTRLTVL.

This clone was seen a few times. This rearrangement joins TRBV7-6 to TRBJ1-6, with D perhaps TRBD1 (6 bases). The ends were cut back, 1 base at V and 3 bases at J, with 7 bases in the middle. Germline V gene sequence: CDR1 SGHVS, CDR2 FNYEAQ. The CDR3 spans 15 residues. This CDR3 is CASSLEGGYNSPLHF. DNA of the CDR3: TGTGCCAGCAGCTTAGAAGGGGGCTATAATTCACCCCTCCACTTT.

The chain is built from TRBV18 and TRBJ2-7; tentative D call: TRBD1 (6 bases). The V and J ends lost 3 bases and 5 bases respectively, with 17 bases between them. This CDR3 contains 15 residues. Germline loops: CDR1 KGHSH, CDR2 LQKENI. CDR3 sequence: CASSPRQGIFHEQYF. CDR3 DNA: TGTGCCAGCTCACCGAGGCAGGGGATTTTCCACGAGCAGTACTTC.

CDR3 protein: CASSPPGGRNYGYTF. CDR3 coding DNA: TGTGCCAGCAGCCCCCCGGGGGGTCGCAACTATGGCTACACCTTC. V gene TRBV25-1 combines with J gene TRBJ1-2, with D perhaps matching TRBD1 (5 bases). V gave up 6 bases and J gave up 2 bases, with 16 bases separating them. Germline V gene data show CDR1 as MGHDK and CDR2 as SYGVNS. The CDR3 has 15 amino acids.

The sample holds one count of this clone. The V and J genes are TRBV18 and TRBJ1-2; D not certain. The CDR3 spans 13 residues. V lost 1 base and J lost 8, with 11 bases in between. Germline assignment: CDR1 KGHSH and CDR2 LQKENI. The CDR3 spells CASSPQGEDGYTF. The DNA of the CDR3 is TGTGCCAGCTCACCACAGGGAGAGGACGGCTACACCTTC.

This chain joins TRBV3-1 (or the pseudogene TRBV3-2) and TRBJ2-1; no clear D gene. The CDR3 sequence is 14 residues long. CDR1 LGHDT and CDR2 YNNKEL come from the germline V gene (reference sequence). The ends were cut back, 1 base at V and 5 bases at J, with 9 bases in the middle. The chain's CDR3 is CASSQGAANNEQFF. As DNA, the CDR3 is TGTGCCAGCAGCCAAGGGGCCGCTAACAATGAGCAGTTCTTC.

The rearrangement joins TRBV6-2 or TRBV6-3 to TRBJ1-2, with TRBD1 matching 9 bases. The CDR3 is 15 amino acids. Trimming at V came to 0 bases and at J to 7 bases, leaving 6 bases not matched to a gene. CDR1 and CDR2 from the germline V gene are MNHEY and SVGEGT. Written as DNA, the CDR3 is TGTGCCAGCAGTTACTCTTACAGGGGGCAGAGTGGCTACACCTTC. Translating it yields CASSYSYRGQSGYTF.

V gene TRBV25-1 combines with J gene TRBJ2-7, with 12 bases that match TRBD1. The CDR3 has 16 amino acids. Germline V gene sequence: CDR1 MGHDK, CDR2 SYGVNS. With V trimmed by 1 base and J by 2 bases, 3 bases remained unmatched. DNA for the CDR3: TGTGCCAGCAGTGAATGGGGGACAGGGGGCACCTACGAGCAGTACTTC. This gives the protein CASSEWGTGGTYEQYF.

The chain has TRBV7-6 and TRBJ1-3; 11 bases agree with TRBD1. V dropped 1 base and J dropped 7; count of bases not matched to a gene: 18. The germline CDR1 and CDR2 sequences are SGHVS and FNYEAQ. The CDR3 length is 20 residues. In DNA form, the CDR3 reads TGTGCCAGCAGCTTAGTCCCTCCTAGGATTGGACAGGGGGCTAGTAACACCATATATTTT. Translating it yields CASSLVPPRIGQGASNTIYF. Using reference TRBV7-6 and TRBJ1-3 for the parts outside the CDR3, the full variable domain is GAGVSQSPRYKVTKRGQDVALRCDPISGHVSLYWYRQALGQGPEFLTYFNYEAQQDKSGLPNDRFSAERPEGSISTLTIQRTEQRDSAMYRCASSLVPPRIGQGASNTIYFGEGSWLTVV.